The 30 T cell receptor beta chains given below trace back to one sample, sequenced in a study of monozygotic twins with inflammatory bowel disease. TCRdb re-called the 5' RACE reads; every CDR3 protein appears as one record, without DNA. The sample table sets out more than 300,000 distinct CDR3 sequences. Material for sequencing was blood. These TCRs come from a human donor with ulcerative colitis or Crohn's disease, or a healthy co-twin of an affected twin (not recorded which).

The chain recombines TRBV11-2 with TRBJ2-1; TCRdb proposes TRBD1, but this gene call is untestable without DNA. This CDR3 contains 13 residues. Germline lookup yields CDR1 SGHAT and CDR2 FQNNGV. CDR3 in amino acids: CASSLRGGLWQFF.

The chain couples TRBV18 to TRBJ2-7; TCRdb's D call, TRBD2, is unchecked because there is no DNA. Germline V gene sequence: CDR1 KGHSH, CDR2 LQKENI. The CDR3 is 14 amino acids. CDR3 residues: CASSPRTSGDEQYF.

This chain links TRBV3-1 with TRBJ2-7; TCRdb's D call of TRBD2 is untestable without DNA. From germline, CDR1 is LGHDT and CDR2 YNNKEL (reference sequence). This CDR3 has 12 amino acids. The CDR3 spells CASSQERRALRF.

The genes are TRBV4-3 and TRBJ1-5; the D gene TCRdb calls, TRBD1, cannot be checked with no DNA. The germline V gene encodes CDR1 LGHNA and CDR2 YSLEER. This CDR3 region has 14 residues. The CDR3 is CASSLGQGEQPQHF.

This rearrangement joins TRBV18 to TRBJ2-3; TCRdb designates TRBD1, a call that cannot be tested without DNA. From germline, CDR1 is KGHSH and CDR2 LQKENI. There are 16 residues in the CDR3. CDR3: CASSPRDRGQSDTQYF.

The CDR3 region is CASRTGTGVEYGYTF. V is TRBV28 and J is TRBJ1-2; the TCRdb call, TRBD1, lacks DNA for checking. The CDR3 runs to 15 residues. Germline CDR1 reads MDHEN; CDR2 reads SYDVKM.

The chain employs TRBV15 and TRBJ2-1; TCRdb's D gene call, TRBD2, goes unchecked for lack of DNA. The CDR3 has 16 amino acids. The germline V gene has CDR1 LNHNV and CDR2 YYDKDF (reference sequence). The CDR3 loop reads CATSRDGPLLGNEQFF.

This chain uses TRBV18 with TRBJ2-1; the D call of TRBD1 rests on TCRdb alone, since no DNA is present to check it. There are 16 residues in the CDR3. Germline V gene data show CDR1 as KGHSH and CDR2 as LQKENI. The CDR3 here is CASSPPGQGGGNEQFF. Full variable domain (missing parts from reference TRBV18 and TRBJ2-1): NAGVMQNPRHLVRRRGQEARLRCSPMKGHSHVYWYRQLPEEGLKFMVYLQKENIIDESGMPKERFSAEFPKEGPSILRIQQVVRGDSAAYFCASSPPGQGGGNEQFFGPGTRLTVL.

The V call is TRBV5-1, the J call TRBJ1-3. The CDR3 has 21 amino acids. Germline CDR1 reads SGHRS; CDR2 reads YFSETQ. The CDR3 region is CASSLGSYKAWEKTSGNTIYF.

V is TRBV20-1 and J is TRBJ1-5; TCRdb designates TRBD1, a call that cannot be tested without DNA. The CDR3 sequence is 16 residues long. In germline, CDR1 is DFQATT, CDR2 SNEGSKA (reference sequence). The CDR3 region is CRASKRGTGGVQPQHF.

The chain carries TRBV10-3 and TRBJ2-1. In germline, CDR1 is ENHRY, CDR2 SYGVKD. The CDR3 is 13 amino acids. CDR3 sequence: CAISGVGSNEQFF.

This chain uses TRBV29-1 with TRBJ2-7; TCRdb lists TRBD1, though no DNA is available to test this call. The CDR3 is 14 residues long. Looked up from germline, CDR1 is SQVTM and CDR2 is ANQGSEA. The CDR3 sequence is CSVVKVTGAYEQYF.

Here the CDR3 reads CSASRDTDSTDTQYF. The chain links TRBV20-1 to TRBJ2-3; TCRdb selects TRBD1, and the lack of DNA leaves this call unchecked. The CDR3 spans 15 residues. The germline V gene encodes CDR1 DFQATT and CDR2 SNEGSKA (reference sequence).

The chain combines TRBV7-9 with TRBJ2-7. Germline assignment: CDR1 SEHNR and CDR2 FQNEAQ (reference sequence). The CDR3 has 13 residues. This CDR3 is CASSLAQLYEQYF.

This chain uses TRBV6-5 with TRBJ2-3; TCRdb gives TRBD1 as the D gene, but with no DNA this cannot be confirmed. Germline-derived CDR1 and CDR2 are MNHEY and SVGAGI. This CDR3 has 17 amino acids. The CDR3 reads CASSYFPHDSLTDTQYF.

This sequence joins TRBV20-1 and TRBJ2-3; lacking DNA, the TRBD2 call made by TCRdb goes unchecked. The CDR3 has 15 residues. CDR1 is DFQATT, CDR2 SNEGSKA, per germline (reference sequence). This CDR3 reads CSARGTSGGMDTQYF.

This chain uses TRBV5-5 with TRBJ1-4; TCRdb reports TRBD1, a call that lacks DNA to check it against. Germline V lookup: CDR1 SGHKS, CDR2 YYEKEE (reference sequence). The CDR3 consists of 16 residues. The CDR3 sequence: CASSYLVGAPNEKLFF.

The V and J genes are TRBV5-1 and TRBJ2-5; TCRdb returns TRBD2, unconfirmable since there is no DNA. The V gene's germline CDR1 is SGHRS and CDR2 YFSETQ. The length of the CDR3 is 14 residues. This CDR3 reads CASSLGTSPETQYF.

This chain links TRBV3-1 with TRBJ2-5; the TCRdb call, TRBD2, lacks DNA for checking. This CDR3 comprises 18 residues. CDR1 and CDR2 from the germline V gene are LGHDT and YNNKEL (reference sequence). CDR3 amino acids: CASSQAGGADSGGETQYF.

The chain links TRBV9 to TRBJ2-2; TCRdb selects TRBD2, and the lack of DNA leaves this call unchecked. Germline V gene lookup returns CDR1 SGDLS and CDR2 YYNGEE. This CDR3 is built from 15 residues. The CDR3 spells CVSSASGGNTGELFF.

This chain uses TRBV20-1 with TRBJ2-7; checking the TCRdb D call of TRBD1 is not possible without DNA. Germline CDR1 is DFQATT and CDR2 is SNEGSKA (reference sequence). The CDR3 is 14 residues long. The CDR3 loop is CSAGGSPGNYEQYF.

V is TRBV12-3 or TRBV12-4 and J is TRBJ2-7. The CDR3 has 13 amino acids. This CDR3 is CASSLLTRYEQYF.

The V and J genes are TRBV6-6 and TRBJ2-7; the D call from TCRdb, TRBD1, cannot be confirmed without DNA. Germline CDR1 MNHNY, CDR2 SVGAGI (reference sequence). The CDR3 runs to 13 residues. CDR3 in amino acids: CASSPGQRYEQYF.

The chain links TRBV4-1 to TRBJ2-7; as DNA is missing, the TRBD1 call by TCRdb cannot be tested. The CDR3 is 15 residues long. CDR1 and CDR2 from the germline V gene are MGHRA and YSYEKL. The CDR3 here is CASSRGTGGVYEQYF.

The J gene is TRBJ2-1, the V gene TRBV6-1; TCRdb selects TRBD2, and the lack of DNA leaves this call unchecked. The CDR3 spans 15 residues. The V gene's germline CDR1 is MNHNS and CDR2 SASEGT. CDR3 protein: CASRAGAGLYNEQFF.

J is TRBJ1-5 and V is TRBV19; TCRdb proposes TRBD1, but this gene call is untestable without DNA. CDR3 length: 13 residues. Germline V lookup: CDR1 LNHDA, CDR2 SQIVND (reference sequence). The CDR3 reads CASSPGGSQPQHF.

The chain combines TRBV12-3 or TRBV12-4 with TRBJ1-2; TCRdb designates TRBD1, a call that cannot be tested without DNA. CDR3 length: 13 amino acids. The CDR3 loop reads CASSSPRGVSRLF.

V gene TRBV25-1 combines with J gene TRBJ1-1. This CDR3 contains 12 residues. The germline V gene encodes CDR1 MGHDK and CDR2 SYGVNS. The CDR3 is CASSELYTEAFF. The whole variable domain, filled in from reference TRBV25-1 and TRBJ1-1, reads EADIYQTPRYLVIGTGKKITLECSQTMGHDKMYWYQQDPGMELHLIHYSYGVNSTEKGDLSSESTVSRIRTEHFPLTLESARPSHTSQYLCASSELYTEAFFGQGTRLTVV.

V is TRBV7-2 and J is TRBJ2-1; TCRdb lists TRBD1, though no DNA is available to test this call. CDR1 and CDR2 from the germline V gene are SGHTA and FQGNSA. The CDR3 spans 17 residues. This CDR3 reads CASSLKMGASSYNEQFF.

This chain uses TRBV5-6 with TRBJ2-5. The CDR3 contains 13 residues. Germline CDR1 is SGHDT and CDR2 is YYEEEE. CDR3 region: CASSLEIEETQYF.